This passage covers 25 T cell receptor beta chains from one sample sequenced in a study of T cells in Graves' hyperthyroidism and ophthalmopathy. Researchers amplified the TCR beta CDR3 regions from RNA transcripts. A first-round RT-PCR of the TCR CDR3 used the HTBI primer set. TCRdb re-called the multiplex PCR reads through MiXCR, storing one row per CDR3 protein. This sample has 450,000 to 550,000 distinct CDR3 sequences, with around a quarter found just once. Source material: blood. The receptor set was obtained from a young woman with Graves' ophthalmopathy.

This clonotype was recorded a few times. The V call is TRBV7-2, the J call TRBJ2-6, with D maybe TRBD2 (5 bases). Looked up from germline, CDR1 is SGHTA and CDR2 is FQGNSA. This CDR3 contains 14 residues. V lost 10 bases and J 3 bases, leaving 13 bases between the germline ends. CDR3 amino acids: CATRRGYGANVLTF. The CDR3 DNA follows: TGTGCCACCAGAAGAGGGTATGGGGCCAACGTCCTGACTTTC.

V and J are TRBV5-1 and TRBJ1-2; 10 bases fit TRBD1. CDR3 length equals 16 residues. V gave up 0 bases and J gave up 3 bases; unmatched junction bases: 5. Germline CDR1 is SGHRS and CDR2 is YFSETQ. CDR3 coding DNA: TGCGCCAGCAGCTTGGTGACAGGGGGCATGGACTATGGCTACACCTTC. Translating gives CASSLVTGGMDYGYTF.

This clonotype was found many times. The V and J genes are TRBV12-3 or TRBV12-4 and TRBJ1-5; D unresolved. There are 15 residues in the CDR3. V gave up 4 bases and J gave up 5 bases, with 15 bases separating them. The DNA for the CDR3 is TGTGCCAGCAGTTCCGACGGGATCGGGGATCAGCCCCAGCATTTT. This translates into CASSSDGIGDQPQHF.

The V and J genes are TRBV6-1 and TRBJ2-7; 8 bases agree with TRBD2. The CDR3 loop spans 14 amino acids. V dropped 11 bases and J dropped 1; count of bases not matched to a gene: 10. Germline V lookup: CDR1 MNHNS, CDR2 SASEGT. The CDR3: CAGRSTSASYEQYF. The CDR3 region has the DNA TGTGCCGGGCGATCGACTAGCGCTTCCTACGAGCAGTACTTC.

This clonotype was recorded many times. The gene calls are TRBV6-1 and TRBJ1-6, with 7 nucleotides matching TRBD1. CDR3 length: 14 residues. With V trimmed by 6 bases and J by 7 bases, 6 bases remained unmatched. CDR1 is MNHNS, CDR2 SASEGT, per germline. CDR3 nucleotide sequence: TGTGCCAGCAGAACCACAGGGGCCAATTCACCCCTCCACTTT. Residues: CASRTTGANSPLHF.

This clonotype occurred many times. The CDR3 bases are TGTGCCAGCAGCTTAACGGGCGTCTCCCAAGAGACCCAGTACTTC. Translation gives CASSLTGVSQETQYF. The chain has TRBV7-2 and TRBJ2-5; D is unclear. CDR3 size: 15 residues. The germline V and J ends were trimmed by 2 bases and 1 base, with 11 bases remaining between them. Germline loops: CDR1 SGHTA, CDR2 FQGNSA.

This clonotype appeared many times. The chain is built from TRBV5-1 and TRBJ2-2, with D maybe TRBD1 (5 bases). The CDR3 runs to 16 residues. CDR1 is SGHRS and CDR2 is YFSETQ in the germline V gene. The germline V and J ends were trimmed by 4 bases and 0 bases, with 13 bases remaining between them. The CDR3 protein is CASSPLTETNTGELFF. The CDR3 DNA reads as TGCGCCAGCAGCCCCTTGACAGAGACGAACACCGGGGAGCTGTTTTTT.

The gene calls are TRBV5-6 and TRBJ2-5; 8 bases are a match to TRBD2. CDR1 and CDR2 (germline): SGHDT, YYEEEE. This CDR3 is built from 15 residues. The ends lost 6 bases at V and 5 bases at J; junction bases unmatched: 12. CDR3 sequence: CASITTGGSHETQYF. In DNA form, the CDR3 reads TGTGCCAGCATCACGACGGGGGGGTCGCATGAGACCCAGTACTTC.

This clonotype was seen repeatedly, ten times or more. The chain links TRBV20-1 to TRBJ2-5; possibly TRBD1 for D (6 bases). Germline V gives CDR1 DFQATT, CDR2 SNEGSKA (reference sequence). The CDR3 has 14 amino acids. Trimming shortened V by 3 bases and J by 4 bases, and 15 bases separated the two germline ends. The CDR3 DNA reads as TGCAGTGCTAGCCAGGGGACATTCGGAGAGACCCAGTACTTC. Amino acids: CSASQGTFGETQYF.

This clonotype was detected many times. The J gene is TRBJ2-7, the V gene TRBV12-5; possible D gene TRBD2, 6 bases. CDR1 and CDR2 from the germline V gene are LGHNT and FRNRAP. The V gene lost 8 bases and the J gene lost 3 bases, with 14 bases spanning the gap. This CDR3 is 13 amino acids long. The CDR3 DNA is TGTGCTAGTTCTCTAGGTAGCGGCTACGAGCAGTACTTC. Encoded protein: CASSLGSGYEQYF.

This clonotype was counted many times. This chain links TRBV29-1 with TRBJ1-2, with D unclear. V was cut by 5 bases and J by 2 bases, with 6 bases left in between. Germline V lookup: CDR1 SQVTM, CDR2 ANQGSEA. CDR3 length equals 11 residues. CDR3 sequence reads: CSVTANYGYTF. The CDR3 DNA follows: TGCAGCGTTACAGCAAACTATGGCTACACCTTC.

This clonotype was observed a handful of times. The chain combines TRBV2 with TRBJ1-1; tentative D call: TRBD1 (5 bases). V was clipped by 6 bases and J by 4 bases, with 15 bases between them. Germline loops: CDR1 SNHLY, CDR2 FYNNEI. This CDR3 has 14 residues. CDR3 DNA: TGTGCCAGCAGAGAACAGGAGTGGGGCACTGAAGCTTTCTTT. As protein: CASREQEWGTEAFF.

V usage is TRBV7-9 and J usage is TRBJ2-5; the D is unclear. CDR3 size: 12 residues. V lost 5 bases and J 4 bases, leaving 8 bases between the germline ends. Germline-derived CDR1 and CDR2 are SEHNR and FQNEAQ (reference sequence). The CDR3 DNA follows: TGTGCCAGCAGCCCTCAGGCAGAGACCCAGTACTTC. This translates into CASSPQAETQYF.

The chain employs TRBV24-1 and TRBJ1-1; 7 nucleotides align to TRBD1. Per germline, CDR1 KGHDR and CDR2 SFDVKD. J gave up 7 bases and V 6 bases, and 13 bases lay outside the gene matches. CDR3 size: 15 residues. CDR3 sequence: CATSFSGGGLDEAFF. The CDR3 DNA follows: TGTGCCACCAGTTTTTCCGGAGGGGGCTTAGATGAAGCTTTCTTT.

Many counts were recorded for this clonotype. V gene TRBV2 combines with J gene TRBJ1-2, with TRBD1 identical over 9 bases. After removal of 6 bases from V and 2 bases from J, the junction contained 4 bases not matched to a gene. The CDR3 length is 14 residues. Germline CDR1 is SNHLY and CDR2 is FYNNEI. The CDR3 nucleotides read TGTGCCAGCAGACTGACAGGGGGGAACTATGGCTACACCTTC. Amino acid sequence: CASRLTGGNYGYTF.

The CDR3 DNA reads as TGTGCCAGCAGCCAAGTAGGGGGTAGTAAGGACGAGCAGTACTTC. Its translation is CASSQVGGSKDEQYF. The chain joins TRBV14 to TRBJ2-7; maybe TRBD1 (6 bases). This CDR3 comprises 15 residues. Germline CDR1 SGHDN, CDR2 FVKESK. V lost 1 base to trimming and J lost 5 bases, with 15 bases between them.

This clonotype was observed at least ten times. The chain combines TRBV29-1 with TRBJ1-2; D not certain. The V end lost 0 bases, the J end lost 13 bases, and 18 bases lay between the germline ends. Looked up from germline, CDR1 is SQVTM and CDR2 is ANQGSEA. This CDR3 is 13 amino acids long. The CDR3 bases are TGCAGCGTTGAAGACTCGGCGGACCCGGCCGCCACCTTC. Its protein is CSVEDSADPAATF.

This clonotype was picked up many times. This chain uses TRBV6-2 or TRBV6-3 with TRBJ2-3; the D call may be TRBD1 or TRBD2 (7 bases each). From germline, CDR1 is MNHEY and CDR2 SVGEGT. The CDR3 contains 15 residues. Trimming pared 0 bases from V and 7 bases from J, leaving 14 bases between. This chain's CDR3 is CASSYSRGGPNTQYF. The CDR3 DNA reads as TGTGCCAGCAGTTACTCCAGGGGGGGTCCGAATACGCAGTATTTT.

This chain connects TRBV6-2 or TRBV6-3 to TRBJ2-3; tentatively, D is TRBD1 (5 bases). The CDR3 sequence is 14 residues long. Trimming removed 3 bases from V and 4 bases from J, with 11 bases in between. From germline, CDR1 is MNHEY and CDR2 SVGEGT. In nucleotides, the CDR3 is TGTGCCAGCAGTTATGGGGCCTTCGCAGATACGCAGTATTTT. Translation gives CASSYGAFADTQYF.

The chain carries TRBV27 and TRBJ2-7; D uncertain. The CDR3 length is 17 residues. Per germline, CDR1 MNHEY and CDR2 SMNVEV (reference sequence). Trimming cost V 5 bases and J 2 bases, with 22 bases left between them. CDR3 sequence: CASSPALSFAPTYEQYF. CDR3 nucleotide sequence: TGTGCCAGCAGTCCCGCACTTTCATTCGCGCCAACCTACGAGCAGTACTTC.

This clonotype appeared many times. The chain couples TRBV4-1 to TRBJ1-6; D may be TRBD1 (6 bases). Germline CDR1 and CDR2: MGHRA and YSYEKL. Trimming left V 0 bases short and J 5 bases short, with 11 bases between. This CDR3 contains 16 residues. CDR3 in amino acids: CASSQEAGADNSPLHF. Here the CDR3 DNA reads TGCGCCAGCAGCCAAGAGGCGGGGGCGGATAATTCACCCCTCCACTTT.

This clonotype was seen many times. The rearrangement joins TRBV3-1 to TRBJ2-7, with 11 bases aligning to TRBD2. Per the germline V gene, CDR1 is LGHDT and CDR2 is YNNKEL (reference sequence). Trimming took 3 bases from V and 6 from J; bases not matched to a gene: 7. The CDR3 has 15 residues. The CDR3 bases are TGTGCCAGCAGCCACGCGGGACTAGCGGTCCGCGAGCAGTACTTC. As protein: CASSHAGLAVREQYF.

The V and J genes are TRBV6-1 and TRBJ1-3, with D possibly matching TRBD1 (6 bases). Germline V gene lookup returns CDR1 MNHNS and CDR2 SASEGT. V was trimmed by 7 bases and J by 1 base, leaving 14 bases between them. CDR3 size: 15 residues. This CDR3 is CASTGDRISGNTIYF. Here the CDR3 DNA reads TGTGCCAGCACTGGAGACAGGATTTCTGGAAACACCATATATTTT.

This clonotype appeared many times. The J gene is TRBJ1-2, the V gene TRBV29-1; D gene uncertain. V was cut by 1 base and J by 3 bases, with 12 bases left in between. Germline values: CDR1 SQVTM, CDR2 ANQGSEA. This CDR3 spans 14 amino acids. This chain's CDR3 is CSVEGPREDYGYTF. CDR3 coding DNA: TGCAGCGTTGAAGGGCCGCGGGAGGACTATGGCTACACCTTC.

In DNA, the CDR3 is TGTGCCAGCAGTCAGGGGACAATAGGCTCCTACGAGCAGTACTTC. This gives the protein CASSQGTIGSYEQYF. The chain employs TRBV28 and TRBJ2-7; possibly TRBD1 for D (6 bases). V dropped 5 bases and J dropped 0 bases, with 14 bases sitting between them. Germline lookup yields CDR1 MDHEN and CDR2 SYDVKM. This CDR3 has 15 residues. Full variable domain (missing parts from reference TRBV28 and TRBJ2-7): DVKVTQSSRYLVKRTGEKVFLECVQDMDHENMFWYRQDPGLGLRLIYFSYDVKMKEKGDIPEGYSVSREKKERFSLILESASTNQTSMYLCASSQGTIGSYEQYFGPGTRLTVT.